This T cell receptor beta chain was documented in a study of beta chain features in type 1 diabetes. Trimming removed 10 bases from V and 6 bases from J, with 12 bases in between. Germline-derived CDR1 and CDR2 are KGHSH and LQKENI. CDR3 length: 12 residues. On average, the one heparinised blood draw given by each donor was roughly 100 mL. As every portion of the isolated RNA was reverse transcribed, the sequencing read expressed TCRB transcripts. Clones were read by immunoSEQ multiplex PCR, and TCRdb kept only the in-frame ones, dropping some. The table records about 140,000 clones, about 7% of them present only once. This clone showed up just a few times. The antigen remains unidentified. General study points: The naive, central memory and Treg TCRB repertoires looked more alike in patients than they did in healthy donors. PCR may have favored shorter templates equally in patients and controls.

The genes are TRBV18 and TRBJ2-2; D is perhaps TRBD1 (6 bases). The material sequenced was central memory CD4+ T cells from blood. This clonotype was sampled from a woman under 40 in good health. The CDR3 coding sequence is TGTGCCACCAAACAGGGCCCCGGGGAGCTGTTTTTT. Translated, it gives CATKQGPGELFF. Using reference TRBV18 and TRBJ2-2 for the parts outside the CDR3, the full variable domain is NAGVMQNPRHLVRRRGQEARLRCSPMKGHSHVYWYRQLPEEGLKFMVYLQKENIIDESGMPKERFSAEFPKEGPSILRIQQVVRGDSAAYFCATKQGPGELFFGEGSRLTVL.